These 32 T cell receptor beta chains came from one sample sequenced in a study of graft-versus-host responses after intestinal transplantation. These TCRs are of unknown antigen specificity. The data were produced by immunoSEQ multiplex PCR, yet TCRdb's version contains in-frame clones alone and is incomplete. The data contain around 100,000 clones, approximately 93% of them singletons. This specimen was unstimulated CD8+ T cells sorted from spleen or lymph node cells, taken before transplant. The receptors come from a human donor who was the organ donor for an intestinal transplant.

The V gene is TRBV28, the J gene TRBJ2-7; D is unclear. This CDR3 has 12 residues. Trimming stripped 11 bases from V and 0 bases from J, with 11 bases between. Germline CDR1 reads MDHEN; CDR2 reads SYDVKM. For the CDR3, the DNA is TGTGCCTCCACCCCAGGCTCCTACGAGCAGTACTTC. Encoded protein: CASTPGSYEQYF.

The chain combines TRBV27 with TRBJ2-7; no definite D call. Trimming stripped 3 bases from V and 2 bases from J, with 8 bases between. The CDR3 is 13 residues long. Looked up from germline, CDR1 is MNHEY and CDR2 is SMNVEV (reference sequence). The CDR3, as DNA: TGTGCCAGCAGTTTCGGAGTCCCCTACGAGCAGTACTTC. Its translation: CASSFGVPYEQYF.

The chain joins TRBV7-9 to TRBJ1-4; D unclear. V lost 10 bases, J lost 4 bases, and 19 bases lay in between. Germline assignment: CDR1 SEHNR and CDR2 FQNEAQ (reference sequence). The CDR3 loop spans 15 amino acids. The DNA of the CDR3 is TGTGCCATCCGAGGAGGGTTCGACAATAATGAAAAACTGTTTTTT. Translating gives CAIRGGFDNNEKLFF.

The V and J genes are TRBV6-5 and TRBJ1-5; 7 nucleotides align to TRBD1. CDR1 is MNHEY and CDR2 is SVGAGI in the germline V gene. V lost 5 bases and J lost 5; bases outside the gene matches: 3. This CDR3 comprises 13 residues. Here the CDR3 reads CASSPGQDQPQHF. For the CDR3, the DNA is TGTGCCAGCAGTCCCGGACAGGATCAGCCCCAGCATTTT.

The V and J genes are TRBV6-5 and TRBJ2-5; no clear D. This CDR3 is built from 15 residues. CDR1 is MNHEY and CDR2 is SVGAGI in the germline V gene. V dropped 0 bases and J dropped 5 bases, with 13 bases sitting between them. Written as DNA, the CDR3 is TGTGCCAGCAGTTACTCGAGTTACGGTTTGGAGACCCAGTACTTC. It yields the protein CASSYSSYGLETQYF.

This chain uses TRBV6-1 with TRBJ1-5; 8 nucleotides align to TRBD1. Per the germline V gene, CDR1 is MNHNS and CDR2 is SASEGT. V trimming: 3 bases; J trimming: 0 bases; junction bases outside the gene matches: 13. The CDR3 consists of 19 residues. The CDR3 reads CASSDQGARGHYSNQPQHF. CDR3 sequence (DNA): TGTGCCAGCAGTGACCAGGGGGCGCGGGGCCATTATAGCAATCAGCCCCAGCATTTT.

The V and J genes are TRBV4-1 and TRBJ2-5; 10 positions agree with TRBD2. This CDR3 spans 18 amino acids. Germline CDR1 and CDR2: MGHRA and YSYEKL. With V trimmed by 1 base and J by 5 bases, 13 bases remained unmatched. The chain's CDR3 is CASSQVVIAGGHVETQYF. CDR3 sequence (DNA): TGCGCCAGCAGCCAAGTCGTAATAGCGGGAGGTCACGTGGAGACCCAGTACTTC.

The chain employs TRBV7-9 and TRBJ2-1; D may correspond to TRBD1 or TRBD2 (6 bases each). Trimming shortened V by 5 bases and J by 0 bases, and 14 bases separated the two germline ends. The CDR3 runs 16 residues. Germline assignment: CDR1 SEHNR and CDR2 FQNEAQ (reference sequence). Written as DNA, the CDR3 is TGTGCCAGCAGCCCAGGGGACTTGAGCTCCTACAATGAGCAGTTCTTC. This codes for CASSPGDLSSYNEQFF.

The genes are TRBV27 and TRBJ1-5, with D possibly being TRBD1 (6 bases). Trimming cost V 5 bases and J 4 bases, with 12 bases left between them. Germline loops: CDR1 MNHEY, CDR2 SMNVEV (reference sequence). This CDR3 contains 14 residues. CDR3 coding DNA: TGTGCCAGCAGTCCGTTTAGGGGGAATCAGCCCCAGCATTTT. As protein: CASSPFRGNQPQHF.

The gene calls are TRBV6-1 and TRBJ2-7; D gene uncertain. Deletions cut 4 bases from V and 0 bases from J, with 16 bases between. CDR3 size: 16 residues. The V gene's germline CDR1 is MNHNS and CDR2 SASEGT. Here the CDR3 reads CASSARLNVISYEQYF. The CDR3 bases are TGTGCCAGCAGTGCCCGACTCAATGTCATCTCCTACGAGCAGTACTTC.

The DNA of the CDR3 is TGTGCTAGTGCCGCGCGGGGGGCGGCGAACACCGGGGAGCTGTTTTTT. It is translated as CASAARGAANTGELFF. The J gene is TRBJ2-2, the V gene TRBV12-5, with 8 bases fitting TRBD2. Germline values: CDR1 LGHNT, CDR2 FRNRAP. This CDR3 comprises 16 residues. The J segment lost 0 bases and the V segment lost 7 bases, leaving 7 bases of the junction unmatched.

This sequence joins TRBV9 and TRBJ1-4; TRBD1 aligns across 7 bases. V dropped 0 bases and J dropped 8; count of bases not matched to a gene: 7. The germline gives CDR1 SGDLS, CDR2 YYNGEE. The CDR3 is 15 amino acids. The CDR3 loop reads CASSVGGGSGEKLFF. The CDR3 DNA is TGTGCCAGCAGCGTAGGAGGGGGCTCGGGGGAAAAACTGTTTTTT. Filled out from reference TRBV9 and TRBJ1-4, the complete variable domain reads DSGVTQTPKHLITATGQRVTLRCSPRSGDLSVYWYQQSLDQGLQFLIQYYNGEERAKGNILERFSAQQFPDLHSELNLSSLELGDSALYFCASSVGGGSGEKLFFGSGTQLSVL.

This chain connects TRBV9 to TRBJ2-5, with 11 bases aligning to TRBD2. The J call may be incorrect, as the DNA end agrees better with TRBJ2-7. CDR1 SGDLS and CDR2 YYNGEE come from the germline V gene. This CDR3 region has 15 residues. The CDR3 sequence: CASSPGLAASYEQYF. CDR3 in DNA: TGTGCCAGCAGCCCGGGACTAGCGGCGTCCTACGAGCAGTACTTC.

Note on this clone: This same CDR3 is encoded by further DNA sequences in the sample. The chain uses TRBV27 and TRBJ1-1; D perhaps matches TRBD1 (5 bases). This CDR3 comprises 14 residues. The germline V gene has CDR1 MNHEY and CDR2 SMNVEV (reference sequence). Trimming cost V 3 bases and J 1 base, with 9 bases left between them. Here the CDR3 DNA reads TGTGCCAGCAGTTTTCGGGGGACGAACACTGAAGCTTTCTTT. This gives the protein CASSFRGTNTEAFF.

CDR3 nucleotide sequence: TGTGCCAGCAGCCCCCTAGCGGGTGGTTGTTGGTGTGTACACAATGAGCAGTTCTTC. It translates to CASSPLAGGCWCVHNEQFF. The chain carries TRBV5-6 and TRBJ2-1, with 8 nucleotides matching TRBD2. After removal of 4 bases from V and 5 bases from J, the junction contained 20 bases not matched to a gene. Per the germline V gene, CDR1 is SGHDT and CDR2 is YYEEEE. The CDR3 runs 19 residues.

The J gene is TRBJ2-7, the V gene TRBV7-2, with 11 bases lining up with TRBD2. Germline V gene data show CDR1 as SGHTA and CDR2 as FQGNSA. V gave up 5 bases and J gave up 0 bases; unmatched junction bases: 3. The CDR3 totals 15 residues. CDR3 sequence: CASSPTSGTSYEQYF. CDR3 coding DNA: TGTGCCAGCAGCCCGACTAGCGGGACCTCCTACGAGCAGTACTTC.

The chain combines TRBV19 with TRBJ1-1; D remains unclear. Looked up from germline, CDR1 is LNHDA and CDR2 is SQIVND (reference sequence). V gave up 5 bases and J gave up 3 bases, with 4 bases separating them. This CDR3 region has 11 residues. The CDR3 reads CASSRDTEAFF. CDR3 bases: TGTGCCAGTAGTCGGGACACTGAAGCTTTCTTT.

This clone occurred once. The chain is built from TRBV20-1 and TRBJ1-5, with D perhaps TRBD1 (5 bases). The CDR3 loop spans 11 amino acids. Germline V gives CDR1 DFQATT, CDR2 SNEGSKA (reference sequence). V lost 1 base to trimming and J lost 7 bases, with 5 bases between them. CDR3 protein: CSARGGQPQHF. CDR3 nucleotides: TGCAGTGCTAGAGGGGGGCAGCCCCAGCATTTT.

The chain joins TRBV9 to TRBJ2-3, with 7 bases lining up with TRBD2. J lost 2 bases, V lost 0 bases, and 3 bases had no gene match. Germline CDR1 SGDLS, CDR2 YYNGEE. The CDR3 runs to 15 residues. The CDR3 here is CASSVGGRVTDTQYF. DNA for the CDR3: TGTGCCAGCAGCGTAGGAGGGAGGGTCACAGATACGCAGTATTTT. The complete variable domain, with remaining parts taken from reference TRBV9 and TRBJ2-3, reads DSGVTQTPKHLITATGQRVTLRCSPRSGDLSVYWYQQSLDQGLQFLIQYYNGEERAKGNILERFSAQQFPDLHSELNLSSLELGDSALYFCASSVGGRVTDTQYFGPGTRLTVL.

The chain recombines TRBV28 with TRBJ2-2, with 8 bases aligning to TRBD2. V trimming: 2 bases; J trimming: 1 base; junction bases outside the gene matches: 0. This CDR3 comprises 15 residues. From germline, CDR1 is MDHEN and CDR2 SYDVKM. CDR3 nucleotide sequence: TGTGCCAGCAGTTTAGCGGGAGGGAACACCGGGGAGCTGTTTTTT. This encodes CASSLAGGNTGELFF. The complete variable domain, with remaining parts taken from reference TRBV28 and TRBJ2-2, reads DVKVTQSSRYLVKRTGEKVFLECVQDMDHENMFWYRQDPGLGLRLIYFSYDVKMKEKGDIPEGYSVSREKKERFSLILESASTNQTSMYLCASSLAGGNTGELFFGEGSRLTVL.

CDR3 nucleotide sequence: TGTGCCAGCACCCCGGAGGGAAGCACTGAAGCTTTCTTT. Its translation: CASTPEGSTEAFF. The gene calls are TRBV28 and TRBJ1-1, with D unresolved. This CDR3 spans 13 amino acids. Germline V gene data show CDR1 as MDHEN and CDR2 as SYDVKM. Trimming removed 7 bases at V and 4 bases at J, with 13 bases between.

This chain links TRBV6-1 with TRBJ2-6; 7 nucleotides line up with TRBD2. The CDR3 runs to 17 residues. Germline V lookup: CDR1 MNHNS, CDR2 SASEGT. The V segment lost 4 bases and the J segment 3 bases; nucleotides outside the gene matches: 9. The CDR3 reads CASSGAGEGYGANVLTF. In DNA form, the CDR3 reads TGTGCCAGCAGTGGGGCGGGAGAAGGATATGGGGCCAACGTCCTGACTTTC.

The count of this clone is one. The chain carries TRBV19 and TRBJ2-7; 9 nucleotides agree with TRBD1. The germline CDR1 and CDR2 sequences are LNHDA and SQIVND (reference sequence). This CDR3 comprises 15 residues. Trimming took 5 bases from V and 2 from J; bases not matched to a gene: 7. CDR3 residues: CASSPRDRATYEQYF. CDR3 sequence (DNA): TGTGCCAGTAGTCCCCGGGACAGGGCTACCTACGAGCAGTACTTC.

The gene calls are TRBV6-6 and TRBJ1-1, with 7 bases lining up with TRBD1. The germline CDR1 and CDR2 sequences are MNHNY and SVGAGI (reference sequence). The CDR3 sequence is 15 residues long. Trimming at V came to 6 bases and at J to 1 base, leaving 8 bases not matched to a gene. The CDR3 sequence: CASRPTGHSNTEAFF. The CDR3 region has the DNA TGTGCCAGCAGGCCGACAGGGCACTCGAACACTGAAGCTTTCTTT.

The V and J genes are TRBV7-2 and TRBJ1-2; D is uncertain. The germline gives CDR1 SGHTA, CDR2 FQGNSA. The V end was cut by 2 bases, the J end by 4 bases, with 11 bases between. The CDR3 is made up of 14 amino acids. This chain's CDR3 is CASSLNADLYGYTF. CDR3 DNA sequence: TGTGCCAGCAGCTTAAATGCGGATCTCTATGGCTACACCTTC.

The chain recombines TRBV18 with TRBJ1-1; TRBD1 might be the D (5 bases). Trimming shortened V by 8 bases and J by 1 base, and 8 bases separated the two germline ends. Germline-derived CDR1 and CDR2 are KGHSH and LQKENI. The CDR3 runs 12 residues. This CDR3 is CASAGGNTEAFF. The CDR3 DNA follows: TGTGCCAGCGCGGGGGGGAACACTGAAGCTTTCTTT.

This chain links TRBV19 with TRBJ2-7; TRBD1 agrees at 9 bases. Germline CDR1 and CDR2: LNHDA and SQIVND (reference sequence). CDR3 length: 14 residues. The V segment lost 3 bases and the J segment 6 bases; nucleotides outside the gene matches: 6. The CDR3 sequence: CASSMADRGSEQYF. CDR3 sequence (DNA): TGTGCCAGTAGTATGGCGGACAGGGGATCCGAGCAGTACTTC.

This CDR3 is CAISESTGRDEQYF. The CDR3 nucleotides read TGTGCCATCAGTGAATCAACAGGGAGGGACGAGCAGTACTTC. This chain joins TRBV10-3 and TRBJ2-7, with D possibly matching TRBD2 (7 bases). Trimming took off 3 bases at V and 5 bases at J, with 14 bases between the two ends. Germline loops: CDR1 ENHRY, CDR2 SYGVKD. The CDR3 is 14 residues long.

V gene TRBV9 combines with J gene TRBJ2-7; D possibly corresponds to TRBD1 (5 bases). Trimming left V 0 bases short and J 7 bases short, with 17 bases between. CDR3 length: 15 residues. The V gene's germline CDR1 is SGDLS and CDR2 YYNGEE. Here the CDR3 reads CASSVGPGPLTEQYF. The DNA of the CDR3 is TGTGCCAGCAGCGTAGGGCCAGGGCCCCTTACGGAGCAGTACTTC.

The V and J genes are TRBV4-2 and TRBJ2-7, with 9 positions matching TRBD1. V shed 0 bases, J shed 6 bases, and the junction held 6 bases outside the gene matches. The CDR3 is made up of 15 amino acids. Germline CDR1 and CDR2: LGHNA and YNFKEQ. CDR3 amino acids: CASSQDGTGPSEQYF. CDR3 sequence (DNA): TGTGCCAGCAGCCAAGACGGGACAGGGCCCAGCGAGCAGTACTTC.

This sequence joins TRBV6-5 and TRBJ1-5; tentatively, D is TRBD1 (5 bases). This CDR3 contains 15 residues. The germline V gene has CDR1 MNHEY and CDR2 SVGAGI. V lost 1 base to trimming and J lost 6 bases, with 13 bases between them. The CDR3 region is CASSYYPAQGQPQHF. The CDR3 nucleotides read TGTGCCAGCAGTTACTACCCGGCCCAGGGTCAGCCCCAGCATTTT.

This sequence joins TRBV11-2 and TRBJ1-2; weak D call: TRBD1 (5 bases). CDR1 is SGHAT, CDR2 FQNNGV, per germline. The V gene lost 2 bases and the J gene lost 5 bases, with 12 bases spanning the gap. The CDR3 has 14 residues. CDR3 bases: TGTGCCAGCAGCTTATCCCCAGGGTATTATGGCTACACCTTC. Its protein is CASSLSPGYYGYTF.